The subject of this entry is one T cell receptor beta chain. This clone was counted a few times. Its recognized antigen is unknown. An end of the junction does not agree with germline; a read error may underlie this. In light of the paper, this sample's time point label describes: baseline before first vaccination. Vaccinee samples came from UK trials COV001 and COV002, including a single-blind randomized controlled phase 2/3 trial of AZD1222 (ChAdOx1 nCoV-19) in healthy adults. For TCRbeta chain sequencing, PBMC samples were collected from trial participants at day 0 and at day 28 after the second dose. The cysteine opens and the phenylalanine closes a CDR3 of 11 amino acids. The sequence is cut down to CDR3 DNA, 33 bases in frame from base 1. The germline V gene specifies SGHTS as CDR1 and YDEGEE as CDR2. The CDR3 regions of human TCRbeta chains were analyzed by immunosequencing. Per the source publication's procedure: Repertoire TCRs were checked for matches against a reference library of SARS-CoV-2-specific TCRs that had been generated using the MIRA antigen-specificity platform. Breadth was defined as the fraction of unique TCRs that were SARS-CoV-2-associated. Depth was defined as the fraction of total T cells that were SARS-CoV-2-associated. Using the MIRA data, each spike-specific TCR was assigned both to the spike region to which the TCR was reactive and to a CD4 or CD8 class. Log10-transformed breadth and depth values were compared by one-way ANOVA with Sidak's multiple comparisons tests. TCRdb provides this immuneACCESS table in a form limited to in-frame rearrangements. Some clones are lacking; in checked studies, under half of them reflect an unresolved V gene, and why the rest are absent is not known. V, J and clone size are those of that table, while D and trimming were read from the DNA. The sample table records 100,000 to 150,000 clones; more than 70% of these occur just once. Clones ranked in the top ten supply roughly 3.9% of the sample.

The sample belongs to a study of T cell responses to AZD1222 COVID-19 vaccine (dated by TCRdb to the early 2020s). Study-level background: AZD1222 recipients with second doses at about 4 weeks or about 12 weeks were pooled, because spike-specific TCR depth and breadth did not differ between schedules. Trial participants were enrolled by age into subgroups of 18-55, 56-69 and 70-plus years, and roughly 160, 29 and 62 TCR-sequenced participants, respectively, were included in these subgroups. TCR sequencing covered about 230 trial participants: around 210 given two doses of AZD1222 and about 26 given two doses of MenACWY control vaccine.

What the authors observed across the whole study: The vaccine-associated CD4 TCRs covered the entire spike protein, and the dominant responses fell in regions 160-218 and 743-854. Conclusions about previously exposed vaccinees are limited, since just 5 to 7 AZD1222 recipients were seropositive for SARS-CoV-2 at baseline. Reportedly, close to half of the unique spike-specific TCRs recognized epitopes lying outside the regions that are mutated in the B.1.351 and B.1.1.7 variants. Because no samples from the day 14 peak response were available, repertoires could be characterized only after the peak T cell response. Spike-specific TCR breadth and depth rose significantly after two AZD1222 doses compared with day 0 and with MenACWY recipients. The 56-69-year group was small, and its depth increase did not reach significance, likely because of low power. Most participants were white British and females outnumbered males, and the authors suggested that clonal diversity may have been underestimated.

This receptor was identified in an adult in good health. Sample: peripheral blood, taken on day 0 of AZD1222 vaccination. The chain couples TRBV5-8 to TRBJ1-2; a confident D gene designation cannot be given. The DNA reads TGTGCCAGCAGCTTGGGGCCTCCAGAGCTCTTC. Its product reads: CASSLGPPELF.